The 14 T cell receptor beta chains presented below share a single source sample, sequenced in a study of cytomegalovirus exposure and HLA in healthy donors. The PCR ran on 60 Vbeta and 13 Jbeta primers. Repertoires were generated with immunoSEQ multiplex PCR, while TCRdb's copy carries only in-frame clones and drops some. The sample lists some 65,000 clones, 60% to 80% occurring once. The sequenced material came from PBMCs. Receptors were obtained from a girl aged 5-17 years in good health and CMV-seropositive.

The CDR3 region is CASSMTGFGETQYF. The CDR3 nucleotides read TGTGCCAGCAGCATGACAGGATTCGGGGAGACCCAGTACTTC. The chain recombines TRBV5-6 with TRBJ2-5; D is possibly TRBD1 (6 bases). Germline V gene data show CDR1 as SGHDT and CDR2 as YYEEEE. Between the trimmed V and J ends, which lost 4 bases and 5 bases, there was a span of 15 bases. This CDR3 region has 14 residues.

The chain links TRBV29-1 to TRBJ2-1; the D gene is possibly TRBD2 (6 bases). This CDR3 has 12 residues. Germline V CDR1 and CDR2: SQVTM, ANQGSEA. The V and J ends lost 5 bases and 6 bases respectively, with 11 bases between them. The DNA for the CDR3 is TGCAGCGTTCCCCTAGCGACCAATGAGCAGTTCTTC. This sequence encodes CSVPLATNEQFF.

This chain connects TRBV7-9 to TRBJ2-7; 8 bases align to TRBD1. Trimming took 6 bases from V and 0 from J; bases not matched to a gene: 7. This CDR3 region has 15 residues. Germline values: CDR1 SEHNR, CDR2 FQNEAQ (reference sequence). Written as DNA, the CDR3 is TGTGCCAGCAGTCTGGACAGGGATAGCTCCTACGAGCAGTACTTC. This gives the protein CASSLDRDSSYEQYF.

This chain connects TRBV5-1 to TRBJ2-7; 11 nucleotides match TRBD1. The CDR3 totals 14 residues. Germline V lookup: CDR1 SGHRS, CDR2 YFSETQ. The V segment lost 5 bases and the J segment 8 bases; nucleotides outside the gene matches: 9. CDR3 sequence: CASRSRDRGEKQYF. CDR3 coding DNA: TGCGCCAGCAGAAGCCGGGACAGGGGGGAGAAGCAGTACTTC.

The rearrangement joins TRBV10-1 to TRBJ2-2, with D perhaps matching TRBD2 (6 bases). Germline assignment: CDR1 WNHNN and CDR2 SYGVQD (reference sequence). This CDR3 is built from 14 residues. The germline V and J ends were trimmed by 3 bases and 5 bases, with 10 bases remaining between them. The DNA of the CDR3 is TGCGCCAGCAGTGACGGGAGAGCTACCGGGGAGCTGTTTTTT. Translating it yields CASSDGRATGELFF.

J is TRBJ1-1 and V is TRBV6-1, with unresolved D. This CDR3 spans 14 amino acids. CDR1 and CDR2 (germline): MNHNS, SASEGT. V dropped 0 bases and J dropped 11 bases, with 16 bases sitting between them. The CDR3 DNA reads TGTGCCAGCAGTGAAGCCCCCGCGGGGTCCGGGGCTTTCTTT. Protein sequence: CASSEAPAGSGAFF.

This clone has a handful of counts. The chain joins TRBV6-5 to TRBJ2-6; D is perhaps TRBD1 (5 bases). Trimming shortened V by 5 bases and J by 0 bases, and 5 bases separated the two germline ends. CDR1 and CDR2 from the germline V gene are MNHEY and SVGAGI. The CDR3 loop spans 14 amino acids. The CDR3 DNA follows: TGTGCCAGCAGTGGGGCCTCTGGGGCCAACGTCCTGACTTTC. The encoded protein is CASSGASGANVLTF.

V is TRBV15 and J is TRBJ2-2; no clear D gene. V was trimmed by 1 base and J by 3 bases, leaving 9 bases between them. In germline, CDR1 is LNHNV, CDR2 YYDKDF (reference sequence). CDR3 size: 15 residues. CDR3 bases: TGTGCCACCAGCAGAGGGGCGTATGACACCGGGGAGCTGTTTTTT. Amino acid sequence: CATSRGAYDTGELFF.

The chain joins TRBV7-6 to TRBJ2-2; the D gene is possibly TRBD2 (5 bases). V lost 2 bases and J lost 4, with 11 bases in between. This CDR3 contains 15 residues. Germline lookup yields CDR1 SGHVS and CDR2 FNYEAQ. The CDR3 region has the DNA TGTGCCAGCAGCTTACTCGGGATTGCCACCGGGGAGCTGTTTTTT. It is translated as CASSLLGIATGELFF. Full variable domain (rest looked up from reference TRBV7-6 and TRBJ2-2): GAGVSQSPRYKVTKRGQDVALRCDPISGHVSLYWYRQALGQGPEFLTYFNYEAQQDKSGLPNDRFSAERPEGSISTLTIQRTEQRDSAMYRCASSLLGIATGELFFGEGSRLTVL.

The J gene is TRBJ1-1, the V gene TRBV30; TRBD1 matches at 7 bases. Germline CDR1 is GTSNPN and CDR2 is SVGIG (reference sequence). J was trimmed by 10 bases and V by 4 bases; bases with no gene match: 6. The CDR3 runs to 11 residues. The CDR3 DNA reads TGTGCCTGGACCACAGGGGCAGTAGCTTTCTTT. Protein: CAWTTGAVAFF.

The chain uses TRBV19 and TRBJ1-1; TRBD1 matches at 7 bases. After removal of 5 bases from V and 4 bases from J, the junction contained 7 bases not matched to a gene. Germline lookup yields CDR1 LNHDA and CDR2 SQIVND (reference sequence). The CDR3 covers 14 residues. The CDR3 loop is CASSLRQGGTEAFF. The CDR3 region has the DNA TGTGCCAGTAGTCTCAGACAGGGTGGCACTGAAGCTTTCTTT.

This clone is a singleton in its sample. The gene calls are TRBV6-5 and TRBJ2-1, with D perhaps matching TRBD1 (5 bases). Germline V gene lookup returns CDR1 MNHEY and CDR2 SVGAGI. The CDR3 runs to 15 residues. Trimming took 8 bases from V and 0 from J, leaving 14 bases between them. CDR3 residues: CASHPQGSSYNEQFF. The CDR3 DNA is TGTGCCAGCCACCCGCAGGGAAGCTCCTACAATGAGCAGTTCTTC.

The chain is built from TRBV6-5 and TRBJ2-5; 7 nucleotides match TRBD1. The J call is uncertain, as TRBJ2-7 better fits the DNA end. The CDR3 length is 16 residues. CDR1 is MNHEY and CDR2 is SVGAGI in the germline V gene. The CDR3 region is CASSSSNTGVGGEQYF. Here the CDR3 DNA reads TGTGCCAGCAGTTCCTCAAATACAGGGGTTGGGGGCGAGCAGTACTTC.

The genes are TRBV7-2 and TRBJ2-7, with 7 bases fitting TRBD1. CDR3 size: 14 residues. Germline CDR1 is SGHTA and CDR2 is FQGNSA. V gave up 5 bases and J gave up 3 bases; unmatched junction bases: 7. The CDR3 nucleotides are TGTGCCAGCAGCCCGGACAGGTCCAACTACGAGCAGTACTTC. Translation: CASSPDRSNYEQYF.